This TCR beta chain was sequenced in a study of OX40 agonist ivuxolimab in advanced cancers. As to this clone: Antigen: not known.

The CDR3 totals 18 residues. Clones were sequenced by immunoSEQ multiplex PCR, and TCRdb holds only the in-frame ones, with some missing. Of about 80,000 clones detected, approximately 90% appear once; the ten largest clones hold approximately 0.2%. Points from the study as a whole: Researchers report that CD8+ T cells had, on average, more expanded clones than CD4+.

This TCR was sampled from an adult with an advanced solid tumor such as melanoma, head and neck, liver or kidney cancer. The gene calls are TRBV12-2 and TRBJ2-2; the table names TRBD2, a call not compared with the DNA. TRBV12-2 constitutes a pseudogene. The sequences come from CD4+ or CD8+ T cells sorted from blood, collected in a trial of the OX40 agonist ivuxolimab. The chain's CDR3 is CASRSQLAAYTNTGELFF. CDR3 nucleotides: TGTGCAAGTCGCTCCCAACTAGCAGCCTACACGAACACCGGGGAGCTGTTTTTT.